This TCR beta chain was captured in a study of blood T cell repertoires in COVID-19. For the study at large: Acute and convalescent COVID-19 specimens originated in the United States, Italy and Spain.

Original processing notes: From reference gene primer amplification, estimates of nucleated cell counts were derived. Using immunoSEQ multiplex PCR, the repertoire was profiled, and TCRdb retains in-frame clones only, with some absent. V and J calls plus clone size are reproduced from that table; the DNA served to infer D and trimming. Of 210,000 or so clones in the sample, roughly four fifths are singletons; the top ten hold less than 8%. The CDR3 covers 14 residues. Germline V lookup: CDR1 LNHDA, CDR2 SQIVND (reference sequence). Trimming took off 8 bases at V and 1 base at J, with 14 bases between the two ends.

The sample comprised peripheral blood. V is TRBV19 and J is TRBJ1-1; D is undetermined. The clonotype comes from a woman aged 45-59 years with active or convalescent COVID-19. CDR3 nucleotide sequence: TGTGCCAGTGGGAGCTGGAATCGGAACACTGAAGCTTTCTTT. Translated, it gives CASGSWNRNTEAFF.